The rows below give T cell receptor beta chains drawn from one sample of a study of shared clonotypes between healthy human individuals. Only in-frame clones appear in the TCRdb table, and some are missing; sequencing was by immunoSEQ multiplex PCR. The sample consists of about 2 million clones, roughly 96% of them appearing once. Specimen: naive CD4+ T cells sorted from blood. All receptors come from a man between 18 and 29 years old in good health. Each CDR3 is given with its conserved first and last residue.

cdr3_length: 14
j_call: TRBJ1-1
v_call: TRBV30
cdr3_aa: CAWNLGGQDTEAFF

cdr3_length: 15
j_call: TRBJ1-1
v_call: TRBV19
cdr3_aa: CASSPREAIYPEAFF

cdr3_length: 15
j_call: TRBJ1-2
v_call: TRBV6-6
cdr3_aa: CASSALGAIDYGYTF

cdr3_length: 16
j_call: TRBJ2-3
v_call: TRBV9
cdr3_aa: CASSARADPITDTQYF

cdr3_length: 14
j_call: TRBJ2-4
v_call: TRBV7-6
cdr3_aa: CASSADPDTRIQYF

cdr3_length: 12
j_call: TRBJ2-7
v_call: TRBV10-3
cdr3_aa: CAISESLRPQYF

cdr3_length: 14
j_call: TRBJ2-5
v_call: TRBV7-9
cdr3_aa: CASSLERYQETQYF

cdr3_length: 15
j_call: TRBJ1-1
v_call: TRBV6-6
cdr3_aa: CASSYSGEWRVEAFF

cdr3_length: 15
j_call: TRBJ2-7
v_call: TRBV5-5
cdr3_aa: CASSPRAGETYEQYF

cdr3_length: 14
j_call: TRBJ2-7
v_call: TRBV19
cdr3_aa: CASRRQVGAYEQYF

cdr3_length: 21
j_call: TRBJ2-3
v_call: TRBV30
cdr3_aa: CAWSTIYSLAGGPNSTDTQYF

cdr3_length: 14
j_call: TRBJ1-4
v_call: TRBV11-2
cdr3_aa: CASSPVGKREKLFF

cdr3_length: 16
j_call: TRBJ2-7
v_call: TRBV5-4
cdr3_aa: CASSLASGRPTAEQYF

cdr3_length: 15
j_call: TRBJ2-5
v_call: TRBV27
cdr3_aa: CASRGSGVAKETQYF

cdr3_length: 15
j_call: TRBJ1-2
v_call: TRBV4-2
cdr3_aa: CASSQRTGGTYGYTF

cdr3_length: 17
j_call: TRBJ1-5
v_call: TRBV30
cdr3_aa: CAWSGTGARVGNQPQHF

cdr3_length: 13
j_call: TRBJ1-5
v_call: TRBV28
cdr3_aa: CASNQGGGQPQHF

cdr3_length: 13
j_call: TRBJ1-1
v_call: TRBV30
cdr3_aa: CAWSVLGNTEAFF

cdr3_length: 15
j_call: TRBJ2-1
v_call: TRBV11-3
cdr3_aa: CASSPGTKPYNEQFF

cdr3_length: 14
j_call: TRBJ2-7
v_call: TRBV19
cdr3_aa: CASSIARDSYEQYF

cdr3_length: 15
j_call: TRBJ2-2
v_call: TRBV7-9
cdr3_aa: CASSLGPQNTGELFF

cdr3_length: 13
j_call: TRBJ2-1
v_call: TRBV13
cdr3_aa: CASSLRGTDEQFF

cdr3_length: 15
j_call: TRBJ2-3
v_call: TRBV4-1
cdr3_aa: CASSQGLSSTDTQYF

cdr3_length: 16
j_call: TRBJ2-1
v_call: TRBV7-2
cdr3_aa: CASSLAAGPTTNEQFF

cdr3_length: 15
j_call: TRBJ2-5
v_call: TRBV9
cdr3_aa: CASSAFTSGEETQYF

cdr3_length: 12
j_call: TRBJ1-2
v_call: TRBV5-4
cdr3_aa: CASSFRNYGYTF